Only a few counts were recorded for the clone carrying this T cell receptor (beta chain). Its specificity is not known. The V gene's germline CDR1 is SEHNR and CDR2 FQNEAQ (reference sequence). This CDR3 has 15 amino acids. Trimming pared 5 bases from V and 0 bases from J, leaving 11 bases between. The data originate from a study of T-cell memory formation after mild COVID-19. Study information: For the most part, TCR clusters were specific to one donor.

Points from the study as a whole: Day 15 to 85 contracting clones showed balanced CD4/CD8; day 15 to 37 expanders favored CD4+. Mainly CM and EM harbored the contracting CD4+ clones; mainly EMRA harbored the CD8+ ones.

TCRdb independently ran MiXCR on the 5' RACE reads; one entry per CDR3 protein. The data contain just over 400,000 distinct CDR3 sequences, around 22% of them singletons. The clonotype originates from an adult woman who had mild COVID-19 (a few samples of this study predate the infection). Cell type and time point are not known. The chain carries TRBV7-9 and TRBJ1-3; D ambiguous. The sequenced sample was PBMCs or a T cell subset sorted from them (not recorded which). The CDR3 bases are TGTGCCAGCAGCATCGTGGAGAGCTCTGGAAACACCATATATTTT. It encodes CASSIVESSGNTIYF.